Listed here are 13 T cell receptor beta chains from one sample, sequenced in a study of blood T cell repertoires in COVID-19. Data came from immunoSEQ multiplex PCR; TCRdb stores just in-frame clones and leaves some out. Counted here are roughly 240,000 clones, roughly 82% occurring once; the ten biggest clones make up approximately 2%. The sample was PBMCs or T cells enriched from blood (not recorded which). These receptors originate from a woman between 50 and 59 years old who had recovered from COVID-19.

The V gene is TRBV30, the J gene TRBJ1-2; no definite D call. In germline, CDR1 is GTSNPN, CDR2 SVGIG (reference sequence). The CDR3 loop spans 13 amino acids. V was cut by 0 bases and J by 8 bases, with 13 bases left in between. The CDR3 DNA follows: TGTGCCTGGAGTGTAGGAACTCGGAGGGGCTACACCTTC. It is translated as CAWSVGTRRGYTF.

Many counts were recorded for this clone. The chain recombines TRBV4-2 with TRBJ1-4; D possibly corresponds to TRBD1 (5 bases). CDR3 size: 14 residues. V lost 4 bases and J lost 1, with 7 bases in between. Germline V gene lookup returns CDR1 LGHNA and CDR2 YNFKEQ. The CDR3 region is CASSLGGTNEKLFF. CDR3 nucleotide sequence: TGTGCCAGCAGCCTCGGGGGAACTAATGAAAAACTGTTTTTT.

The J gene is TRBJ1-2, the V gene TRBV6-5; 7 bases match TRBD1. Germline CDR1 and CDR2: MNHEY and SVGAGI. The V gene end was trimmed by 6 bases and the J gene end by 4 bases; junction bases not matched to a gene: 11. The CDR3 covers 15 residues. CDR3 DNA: TGTGCCAGCAGCCCCAGGGGGGCAGGGAGCTATGGCTACACCTTC. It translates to CASSPRGAGSYGYTF.

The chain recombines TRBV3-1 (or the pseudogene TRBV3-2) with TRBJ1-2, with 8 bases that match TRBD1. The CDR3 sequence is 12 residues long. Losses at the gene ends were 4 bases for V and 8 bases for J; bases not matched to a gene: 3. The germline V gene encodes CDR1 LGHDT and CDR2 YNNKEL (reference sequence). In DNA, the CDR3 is TGTGCCAGCAGCCCCAGGGACAGGGGCTACACCTTC. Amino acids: CASSPRDRGYTF.

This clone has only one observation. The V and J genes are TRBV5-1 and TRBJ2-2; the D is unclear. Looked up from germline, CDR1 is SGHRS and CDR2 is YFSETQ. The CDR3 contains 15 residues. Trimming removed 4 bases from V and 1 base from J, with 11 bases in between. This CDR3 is CASSIENLNTGELFF. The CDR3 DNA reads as TGCGCCAGCAGCATCGAAAACTTGAACACCGGGGAGCTGTTTTTT.

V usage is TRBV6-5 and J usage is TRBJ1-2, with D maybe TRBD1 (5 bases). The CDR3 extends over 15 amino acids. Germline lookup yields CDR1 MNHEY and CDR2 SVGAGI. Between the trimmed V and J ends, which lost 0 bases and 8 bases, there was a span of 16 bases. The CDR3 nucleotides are TGTGCCAGCAGTTACTCGCCCTCCTTGGGGGGAGGCTACACCTTC. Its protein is CASSYSPSLGGGYTF.

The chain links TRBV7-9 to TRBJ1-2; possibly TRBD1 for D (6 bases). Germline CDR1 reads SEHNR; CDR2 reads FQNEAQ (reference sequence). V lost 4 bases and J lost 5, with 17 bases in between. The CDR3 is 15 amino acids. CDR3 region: CASSSPAQGFYGYTF. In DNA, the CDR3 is TGTGCCAGCAGCTCTCCGGCACAGGGATTTTATGGCTACACCTTC.

The CDR3 DNA reads TGTGCCAGCAGTTACCGGGGACTGCCTCGTTACGAGCAGTACTTC. It encodes CASSYRGLPRYEQYF. The V call is TRBV6-5, the J call TRBJ2-7; a weak D match, TRBD2 (6 bases). Germline V CDR1 and CDR2: MNHEY, SVGAGI. V lost 2 bases, J lost 4 bases, and 15 bases lay in between. The CDR3 extends over 15 amino acids.

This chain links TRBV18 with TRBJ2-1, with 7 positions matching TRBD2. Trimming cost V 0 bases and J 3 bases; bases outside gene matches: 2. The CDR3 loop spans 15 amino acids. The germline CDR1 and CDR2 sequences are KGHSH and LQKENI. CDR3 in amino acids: CASSPPSSGYNEQFF. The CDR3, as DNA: TGTGCCAGCTCACCACCGTCTAGCGGCTACAATGAGCAGTTCTTC. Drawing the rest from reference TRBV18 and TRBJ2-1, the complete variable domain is NAGVMQNPRHLVRRRGQEARLRCSPMKGHSHVYWYRQLPEEGLKFMVYLQKENIIDESGMPKERFSAEFPKEGPSILRIQQVVRGDSAAYFCASSPPSSGYNEQFFGPGTRLTVL.

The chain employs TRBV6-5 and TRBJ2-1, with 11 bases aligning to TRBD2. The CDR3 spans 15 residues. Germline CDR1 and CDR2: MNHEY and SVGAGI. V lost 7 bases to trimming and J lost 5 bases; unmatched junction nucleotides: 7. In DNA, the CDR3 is TGTGCCAGCACCCTTCTAGCGGGAGGCGACAATGAGCAGTTCTTC. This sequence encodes CASTLLAGGDNEQFF.

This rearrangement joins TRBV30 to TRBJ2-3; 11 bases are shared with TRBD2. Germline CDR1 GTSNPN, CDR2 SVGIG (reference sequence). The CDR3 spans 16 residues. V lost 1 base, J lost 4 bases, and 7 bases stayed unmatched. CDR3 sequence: CAWSDGTSGPADTQYF. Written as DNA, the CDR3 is TGTGCCTGGAGTGACGGGACTAGCGGACCGGCAGATACGCAGTATTTT.

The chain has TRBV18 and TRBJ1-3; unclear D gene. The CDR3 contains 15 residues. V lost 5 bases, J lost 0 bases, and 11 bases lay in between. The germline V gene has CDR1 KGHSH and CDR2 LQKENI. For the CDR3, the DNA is TGTGCCAGCTCATCGGACTGGTCCTCTGGAAACACCATATATTTT. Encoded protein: CASSSDWSSGNTIYF.

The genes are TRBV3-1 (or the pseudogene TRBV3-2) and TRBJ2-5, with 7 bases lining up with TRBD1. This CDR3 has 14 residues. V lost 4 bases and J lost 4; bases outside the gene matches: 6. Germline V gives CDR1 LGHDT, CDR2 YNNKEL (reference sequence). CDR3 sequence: CASSRLQGRETQYF. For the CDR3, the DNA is TGTGCCAGCAGCCGCTTACAGGGGAGAGAGACCCAGTACTTC.